The T cell receptor beta chain described here comes from a study of beta chain features in type 1 diabetes. Overall study findings and caveats: Shortening of TCRB CDR3s, moderate but significant, appeared in all four CD4+ subsets of Type 1 diabetes patients. For type 1 diabetes patients, VDJ junctions showed fewer insertions and more deletions. Using cDNA template may skew counts toward highly expressing activated cells.

This clone was detected only a few times. The antigen is undetermined. Every isolated RNA sample was fully reverse transcribed, so sequencing captured expressed TCRB transcripts. About 3.57 million reads per sample were averaged for naive, central memory and regulatory samples. The repertoire was sequenced with immunoSEQ multiplex PCR; TCRdb's copy has only in-frame clones and lacks some. The table lists a few hundred thousand clones, 14% of them singletons. Trimming took off 5 bases at V and 0 bases at J, with 12 bases between the two ends. Germline V lookup: CDR1 SGHTA, CDR2 FQGTGA. The CDR3 covers 15 residues.

Input material: naive CD4+ T cells from blood. The receptor was derived from a man aged 25-45 years in good health. This sequence joins TRBV7-3 and TRBJ2-3; no reliable D call. The CDR3 DNA reads as TGTGCCAGCAGCCCCCGGCCAATAAGCACAGATACGCAGTATTTT. It translates to CASSPRPISTDTQYF. The variable domain in full, with the rest retrieved from reference TRBV7-3 and TRBJ2-3, is GAGVSQTPSNKVTEKGKYVELRCDPISGHTALYWYRQSLGQGPEFLIYFQGTGAADDSGLPNDRFFAVRPEGSVSTLKIQRTERGDSAVYLCASSPRPISTDTQYFGPGTRLTVL.